The present TCR beta chain was sequenced within a study of blood T cells in healthy people across ages. Germline V gene lookup returns CDR1 MDHEN and CDR2 SYDVKM. Trimming cost V 5 bases and J 0 bases, with 26 bases left between them. The CDR3 is 21 amino acids. PCR was performed a second time for about 6 to 12 cycles using a sample-barcoded 5' primer and a J-beta primer mix. TCRdb used MiXCR to reprocess the 5' RACE reads, holding one entry per CDR3 protein. The data show hundreds of thousands of distinct CDR3 sequences, with around three fifths seen just once and under 30% held by the top ten. Total RNA extracted from each sample amounted to at least 5.5 micrograms.

The receptor comes from a man in his forties in good health. V and J are TRBV28 and TRBJ2-6; D might be TRBD1 (6 bases). What was sequenced was blood. This chain's CDR3 is CASSGYYQQGLDPSGANVLTF. CDR3 bases: TGTGCCAGCAGTGGGTATTACCAACAGGGCCTGGACCCCTCTGGGGCCAACGTCCTGACTTTC.